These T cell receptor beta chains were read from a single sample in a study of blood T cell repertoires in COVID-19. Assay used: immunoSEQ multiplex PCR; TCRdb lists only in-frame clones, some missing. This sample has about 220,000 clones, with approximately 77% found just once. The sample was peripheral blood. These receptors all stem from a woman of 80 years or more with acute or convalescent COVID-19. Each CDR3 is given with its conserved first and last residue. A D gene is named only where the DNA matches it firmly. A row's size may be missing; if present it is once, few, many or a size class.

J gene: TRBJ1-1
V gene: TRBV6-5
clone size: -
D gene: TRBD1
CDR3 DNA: TGTGCCAGCAGTATTCCCGGGACAGTGAACACTGAAGCTTTCTTT
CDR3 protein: CASSIPGTVNTEAFF

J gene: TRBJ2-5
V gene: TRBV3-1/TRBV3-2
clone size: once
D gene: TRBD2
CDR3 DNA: TGTGCCAGCAGCCAAGATACCGCGGGGGGGAAGGAGACCCAGTACTTC
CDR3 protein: CASSQDTAGGKETQYF

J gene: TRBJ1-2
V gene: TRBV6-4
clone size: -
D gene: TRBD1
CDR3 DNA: TGTGCCAGCAGGCCGGGACAGGGGGCAAGCTATGGCTACACCTTC
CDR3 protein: CASRPGQGASYGYTF

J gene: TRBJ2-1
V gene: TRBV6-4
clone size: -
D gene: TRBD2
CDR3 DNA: TGTGCCAGCAGTGACGCGACTAGCGGGGGGGCCGGTGAGCAGTTCTTC
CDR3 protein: CASSDATSGGAGEQFF

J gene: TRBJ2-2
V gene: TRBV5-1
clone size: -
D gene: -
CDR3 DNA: TGCGCCAGCAGCTTGGCAGGTTTCACCGGGGAGCTGTTTTTT
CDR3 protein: CASSLAGFTGELFF

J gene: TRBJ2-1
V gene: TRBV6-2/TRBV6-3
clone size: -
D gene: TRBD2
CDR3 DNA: TGTGCCAGCAGTTTAAGACTAGCGGGGGGAGAGCAGTTCTTC
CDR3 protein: CASSLRLAGGEQFF

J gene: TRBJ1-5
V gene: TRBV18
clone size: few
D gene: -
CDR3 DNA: TGTGCCAGCTCACCAGAAACAGTCGGGGGGAATCAGCCCCAGCATTTT
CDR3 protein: CASSPETVGGNQPQHF

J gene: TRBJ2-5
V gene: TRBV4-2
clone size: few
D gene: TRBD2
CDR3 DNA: TGTGCCAGCAGCCAAGGGACTAGCGGGGGTTCTCAAGAGACCCAGTACTTC
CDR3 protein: CASSQGTSGGSQETQYF

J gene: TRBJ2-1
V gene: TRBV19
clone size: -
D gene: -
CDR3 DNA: TGTGCCAGTAGTATAGATCAAGCAATCGGAGGCAGAAAAGGGTCCTACAATGAGCAGTTCTTC
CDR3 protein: CASSIDQAIGGRKGSYNEQFF

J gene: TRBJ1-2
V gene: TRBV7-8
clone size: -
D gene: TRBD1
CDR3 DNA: TGTGCCAGCAGCCCCCTACAGGGGGACTATGGCTACACCTTC
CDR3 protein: CASSPLQGDYGYTF

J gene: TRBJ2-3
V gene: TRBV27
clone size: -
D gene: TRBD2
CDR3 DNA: TGTGCCAGCAGTTTCTATCGTAGCGGGGGGGCAGATACGCAGTATTTT
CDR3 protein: CASSFYRSGGADTQYF

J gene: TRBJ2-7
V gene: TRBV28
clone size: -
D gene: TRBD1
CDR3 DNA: TGTGCCAGCAGTTTGGGCAGGGGGCCCCACGAGCAGTACTTC
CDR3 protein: CASSLGRGPHEQYF

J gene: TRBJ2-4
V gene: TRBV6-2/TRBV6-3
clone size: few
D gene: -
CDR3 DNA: TGTGCCAGCAGTAAGGGGGGGATGATAGCCAAAAACATTCAGTACTTC
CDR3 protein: CASSKGGMIAKNIQYF

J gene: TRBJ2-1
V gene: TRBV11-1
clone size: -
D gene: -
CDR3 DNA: TGTGCCAGCAGCTCCCTCCCCAATGAGCAGTTCTTC
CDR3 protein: CASSSLPNEQFF

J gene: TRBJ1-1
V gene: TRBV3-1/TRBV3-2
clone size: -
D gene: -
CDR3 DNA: TGTGCCAGCAGGAGGGGGTTGAACACTGAAGCTTTCTTT
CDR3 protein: CASRRGLNTEAFF

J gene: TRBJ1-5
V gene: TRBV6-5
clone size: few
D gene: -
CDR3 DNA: TGTGCCAGCACCGCCATGTACAGGAGCAATCAGCCCCAGCATTTT
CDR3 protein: CASTAMYRSNQPQHF

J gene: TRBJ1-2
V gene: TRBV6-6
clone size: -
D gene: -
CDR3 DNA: TGTGCCAGCAGTTCGGGGGTTGTAGGGGCCTATGGCTACACCTTC
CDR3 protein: CASSSGVVGAYGYTF

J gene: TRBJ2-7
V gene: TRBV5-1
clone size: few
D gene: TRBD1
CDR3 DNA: TGCGCCAGCTCACTGGGGGGACAGGGTCTCTACGAGCAGTACTTC
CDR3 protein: CASSLGGQGLYEQYF

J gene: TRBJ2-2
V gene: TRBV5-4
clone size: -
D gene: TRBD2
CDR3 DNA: TGTGCCAGCAGCTTGGGAGGGACTAGCGGGGGGGCCGCCGGGGAGCTGTTTTTT
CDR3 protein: CASSLGGTSGGAAGELFF

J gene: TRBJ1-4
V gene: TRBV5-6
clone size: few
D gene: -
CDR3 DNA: TGTGCCAGCAGTTTGCGTAATGAAAAACTGTTTTTT
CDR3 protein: CASSLRNEKLFF

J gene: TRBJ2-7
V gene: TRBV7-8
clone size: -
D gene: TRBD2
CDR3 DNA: TGTGCCAGCAGCTCCGGCCGACTAGCCCTAGTGGACGAGCAGTACTTC
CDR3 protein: CASSSGRLALVDEQYF

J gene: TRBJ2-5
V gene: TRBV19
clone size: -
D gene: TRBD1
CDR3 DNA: TGTGCCAGTAGTTACCCCTCCGGGACAGGGGGTCCGGAGACCCAGTACTTC
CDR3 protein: CASSYPSGTGGPETQYF

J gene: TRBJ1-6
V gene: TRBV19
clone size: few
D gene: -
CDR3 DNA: TGTGCCAGTACCTTGAGGGGGAGCGGACCGCGATATAATTCACCCCTCCACTTT
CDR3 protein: CASTLRGSGPRYNSPLHF

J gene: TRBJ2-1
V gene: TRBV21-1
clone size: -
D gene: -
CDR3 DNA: TGTGCCAGCAGCAACCGAGACCGGGACAGGTGCCATGAAGGGCAGTTCTTC
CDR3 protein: CASSNRDRDRCHEGQFF

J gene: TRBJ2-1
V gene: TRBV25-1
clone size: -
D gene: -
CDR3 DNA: TGTGCCACCTACAGTGGACTCTACAATGAGCAGTTCTTC
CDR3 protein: CATYSGLYNEQFF

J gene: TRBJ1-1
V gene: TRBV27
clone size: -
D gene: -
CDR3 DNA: TGTGCCAGCAGTTTAAACAGGGTATTATTGAACACTGAAGCTTTCTTT
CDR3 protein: CASSLNRVLLNTEAFF

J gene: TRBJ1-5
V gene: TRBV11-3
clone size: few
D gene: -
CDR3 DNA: TGTGCCAGCAGCCCTACAGGCCCTGATCAGCCCCAGCATTTT
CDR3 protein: CASSPTGPDQPQHF

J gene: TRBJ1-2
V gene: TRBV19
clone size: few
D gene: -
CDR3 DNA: TGTGCCAGTAGTATAAGAGGGGGTGGCGGCTACACCTTC
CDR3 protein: CASSIRGGGGYTF

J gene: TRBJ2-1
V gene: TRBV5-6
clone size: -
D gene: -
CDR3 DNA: TGTGCCAGCAGCCCGGGGGTGGTCGGAGGAGGTTTTAATGAGCAGTTCTTC
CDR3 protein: CASSPGVVGGGFNEQFF

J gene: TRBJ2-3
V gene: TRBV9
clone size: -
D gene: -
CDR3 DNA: TGTGCCAGCAGCGCACAGGGACGGAGCGGAGATACGCAGTATTTT
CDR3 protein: CASSAQGRSGDTQYF

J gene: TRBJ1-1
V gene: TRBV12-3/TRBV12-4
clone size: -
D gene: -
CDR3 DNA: TGTGCCAGCAGTTTAGTTGAGGACACTGAAGCTTTCTTT
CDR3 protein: CASSLVEDTEAFF

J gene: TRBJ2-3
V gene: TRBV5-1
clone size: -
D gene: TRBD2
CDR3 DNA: TGCGCCAGCAGCTTGGCCCTAGCGGGGGGGCAAACAGATACGCAGTATTTT
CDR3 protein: CASSLALAGGQTDTQYF

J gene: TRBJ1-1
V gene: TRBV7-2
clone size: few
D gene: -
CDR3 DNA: TGTGCCAGCAGCAACCCGGGACAAGGAGCTTTCTTT
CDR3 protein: CASSNPGQGAFF

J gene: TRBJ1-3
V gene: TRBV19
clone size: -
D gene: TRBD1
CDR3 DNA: TGTGCCAGTAGCCAGGGGGCCACGGGAAACACCATATATTTT
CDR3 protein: CASSQGATGNTIYF

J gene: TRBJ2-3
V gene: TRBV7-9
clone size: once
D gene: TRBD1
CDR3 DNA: TGTGCCAGCAGCCCCCGGGTCAGGGGGCACGGTACAGATACGCAGTATTTT
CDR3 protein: CASSPRVRGHGTDTQYF

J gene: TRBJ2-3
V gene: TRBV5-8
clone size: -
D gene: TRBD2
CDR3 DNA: TGTGCCAGCAGCCCCCGGGACTACCGTTCCTCCACAGATACGCAGTATTTT
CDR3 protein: CASSPRDYRSSTDTQYF

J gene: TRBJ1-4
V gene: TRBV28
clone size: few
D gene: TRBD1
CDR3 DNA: TGTGCCAGCAGTGGGGCCAGGGGGCGTGAAAAACTGTTTTTT
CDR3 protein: CASSGARGREKLFF

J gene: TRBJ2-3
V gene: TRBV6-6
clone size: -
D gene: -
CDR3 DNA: TGTGCCAGCAGTTACTCGGCGGGGCTCATAGATACGCAGTATTTT
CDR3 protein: CASSYSAGLIDTQYF

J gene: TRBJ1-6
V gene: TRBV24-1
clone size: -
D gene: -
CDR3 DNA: TGTGCCACCAGGGAGGGGCCTAGTTCACCCCTCCACTTT
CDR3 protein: CATREGPSSPLHF

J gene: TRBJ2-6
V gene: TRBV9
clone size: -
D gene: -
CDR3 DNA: TGTGCCAGTCACAGGGACCCCTCTGGGGCCAACGTCCTGACTTTC
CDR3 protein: CASHRDPSGANVLTF

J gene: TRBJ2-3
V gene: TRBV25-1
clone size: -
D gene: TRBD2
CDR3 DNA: TGTGCCAGCAGTGAATATGGCGGGGGAACAGATACGCAGTATTTT
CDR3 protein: CASSEYGGGTDTQYF

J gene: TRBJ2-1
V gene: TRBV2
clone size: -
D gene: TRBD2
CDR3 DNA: TGTGCCAGCAGTGATCAGGGTGGCGGGAGCTCCTACAATGAGCAGTTCTTC
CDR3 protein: CASSDQGGGSSYNEQFF

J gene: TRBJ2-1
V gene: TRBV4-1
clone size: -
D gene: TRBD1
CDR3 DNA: TGCGCCAGCAGCCATCCCAGGGGGTCCTATGAGCAGTTCTTC
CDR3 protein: CASSHPRGSYEQFF

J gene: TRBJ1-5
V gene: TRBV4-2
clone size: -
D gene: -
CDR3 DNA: TGTGCCAGCAGCCAACAGATCAATCAGCCCCAGCATTTT
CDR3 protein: CASSQQINQPQHF

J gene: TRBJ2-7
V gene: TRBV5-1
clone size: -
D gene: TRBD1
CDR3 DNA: TGCGCCAGCAGCCCACAGGGGGCCCGTGAAGAGCAGTACTTC
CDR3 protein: CASSPQGAREEQYF

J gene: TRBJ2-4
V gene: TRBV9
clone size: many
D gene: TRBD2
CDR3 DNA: TGTGCCAGCAGCCCAAGCACGGGGGGAAACATTCAGTACTTC
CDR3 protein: CASSPSTGGNIQYF

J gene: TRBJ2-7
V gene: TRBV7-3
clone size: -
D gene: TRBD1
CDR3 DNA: TGTGCCAGCAGCTTAGGGACAGGGAGCCCCTACGAGCAGTACTTC
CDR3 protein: CASSLGTGSPYEQYF

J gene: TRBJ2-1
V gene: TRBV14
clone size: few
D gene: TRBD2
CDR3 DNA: TGTGCCAGCAGCCGCGGACTAGCGGGTGAGCAGTTCTTC
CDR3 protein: CASSRGLAGEQFF

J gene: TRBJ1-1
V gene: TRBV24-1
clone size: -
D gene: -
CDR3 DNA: TGTGCCACCATGGTGCCGGGGTCCACTGAAGCTTTCTTT
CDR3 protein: CATMVPGSTEAFF

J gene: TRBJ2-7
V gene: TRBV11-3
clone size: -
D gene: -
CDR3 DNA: TGTGCCAGCAGCTTAGACGTCCCCTCCTACGAGCAGTACTTC
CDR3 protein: CASSLDVPSYEQYF

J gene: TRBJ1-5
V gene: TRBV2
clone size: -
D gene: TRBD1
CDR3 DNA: TGTGCCAGTAAGACAGGGTCTGGTAGCAATCAGCCCCAGCATTTT
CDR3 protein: CASKTGSGSNQPQHF